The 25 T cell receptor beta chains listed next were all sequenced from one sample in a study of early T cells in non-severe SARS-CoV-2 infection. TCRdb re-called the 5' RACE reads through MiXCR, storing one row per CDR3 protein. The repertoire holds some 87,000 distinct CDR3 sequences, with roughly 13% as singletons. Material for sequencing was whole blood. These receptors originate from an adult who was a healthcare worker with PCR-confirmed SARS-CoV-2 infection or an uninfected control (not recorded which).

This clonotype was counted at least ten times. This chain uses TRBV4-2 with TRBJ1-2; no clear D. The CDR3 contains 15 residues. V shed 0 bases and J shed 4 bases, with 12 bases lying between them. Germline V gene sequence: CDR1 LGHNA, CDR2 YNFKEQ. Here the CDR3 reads CASSQESRRSYGYTF. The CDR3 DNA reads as TGTGCCAGCAGCCAAGAGTCCCGTCGGAGCTATGGCTACACCTTC.

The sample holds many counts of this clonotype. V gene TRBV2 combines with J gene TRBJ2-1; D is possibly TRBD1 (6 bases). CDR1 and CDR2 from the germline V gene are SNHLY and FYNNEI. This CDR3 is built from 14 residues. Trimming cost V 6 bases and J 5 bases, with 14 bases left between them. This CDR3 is CASSPGTYHNEQFF. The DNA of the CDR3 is TGTGCCAGCAGCCCCGGGACATACCACAATGAGCAGTTCTTC.

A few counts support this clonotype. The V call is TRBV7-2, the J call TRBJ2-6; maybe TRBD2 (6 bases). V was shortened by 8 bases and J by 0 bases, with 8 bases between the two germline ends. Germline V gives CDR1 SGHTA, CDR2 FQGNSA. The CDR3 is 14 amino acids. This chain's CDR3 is CASGGISGANVLTF. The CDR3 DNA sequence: TGTGCCAGCGGGGGGATCTCTGGGGCCAACGTCCTGACTTTC.

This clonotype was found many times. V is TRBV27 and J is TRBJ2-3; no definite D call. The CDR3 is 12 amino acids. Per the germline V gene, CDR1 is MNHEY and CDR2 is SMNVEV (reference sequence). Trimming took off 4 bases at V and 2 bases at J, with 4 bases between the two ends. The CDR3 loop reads CASSSDTDTQYF. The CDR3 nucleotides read TGTGCCAGCAGTTCAGACACAGATACGCAGTATTTT.

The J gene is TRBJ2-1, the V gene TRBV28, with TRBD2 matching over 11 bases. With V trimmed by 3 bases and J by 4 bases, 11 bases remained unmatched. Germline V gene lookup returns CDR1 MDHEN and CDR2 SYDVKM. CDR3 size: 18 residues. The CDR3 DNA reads TGTGCCAGCAGTTTTCAACCGCGACTAGCGGGGAATTACAATGAGCAGTTCTTC. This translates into CASSFQPRLAGNYNEQFF.

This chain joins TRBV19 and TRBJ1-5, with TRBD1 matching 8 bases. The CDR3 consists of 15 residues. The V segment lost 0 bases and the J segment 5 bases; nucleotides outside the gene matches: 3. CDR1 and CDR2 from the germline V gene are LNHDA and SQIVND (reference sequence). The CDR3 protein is CASSIDRGPYQPQHF. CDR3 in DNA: TGTGCCAGTAGTATAGACAGGGGGCCTTATCAGCCCCAGCATTTT. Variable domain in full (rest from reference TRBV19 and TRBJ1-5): DGGITQSPKYLFRKEGQNVTLSCEQNLNHDAMYWYRQDPGQGLRLIYYSQIVNDFQKGDIAEGYSVSREKKESFPLTVTSAQKNPTAFYLCASSIDRGPYQPQHFGDGTRLSIL.

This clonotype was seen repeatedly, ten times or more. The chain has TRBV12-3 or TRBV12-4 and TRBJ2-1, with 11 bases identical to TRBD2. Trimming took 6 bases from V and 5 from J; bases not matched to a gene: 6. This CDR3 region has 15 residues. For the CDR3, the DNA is TGTGCCAGCAGACTAACTAGCGGGGGTAACAATGAGCAGTTCTTC. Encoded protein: CASRLTSGGNNEQFF.

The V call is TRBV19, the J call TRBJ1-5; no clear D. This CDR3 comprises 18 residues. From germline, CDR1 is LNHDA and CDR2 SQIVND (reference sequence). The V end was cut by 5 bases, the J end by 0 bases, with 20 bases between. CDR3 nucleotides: TGTGCCAGTAGTCCCCCGGGATCTCGCCGCTATAGCAATCAGCCCCAGCATTTT. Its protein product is CASSPPGSRRYSNQPQHF.

In DNA, the CDR3 is TGCAGCGCCCGGGACAGTAACACCGGGGAGCTGTTTTTT. This codes for CSARDSNTGELFF. The chain recombines TRBV29-1 with TRBJ2-2; 7 nucleotides match TRBD1. V shed 7 bases and J 2 bases; nucleotides not matched to a gene: 4. This CDR3 region has 13 residues. CDR1 is SQVTM and CDR2 is ANQGSEA in the germline V gene.

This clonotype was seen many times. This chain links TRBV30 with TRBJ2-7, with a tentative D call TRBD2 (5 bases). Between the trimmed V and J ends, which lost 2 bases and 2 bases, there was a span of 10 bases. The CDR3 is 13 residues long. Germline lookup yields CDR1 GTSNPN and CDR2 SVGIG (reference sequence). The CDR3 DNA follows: TGTGCCTGGAGTACCGGGGATCCCTACGAGCAGTACTTC. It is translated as CAWSTGDPYEQYF.

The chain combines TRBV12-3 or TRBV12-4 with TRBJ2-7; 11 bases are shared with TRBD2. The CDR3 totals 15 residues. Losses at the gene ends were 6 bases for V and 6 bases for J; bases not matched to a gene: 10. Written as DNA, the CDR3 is TGTGCCAGCAGACGCGCACTAGCGGGAGTCGGCGAGCAGTACTTC. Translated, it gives CASRRALAGVGEQYF.

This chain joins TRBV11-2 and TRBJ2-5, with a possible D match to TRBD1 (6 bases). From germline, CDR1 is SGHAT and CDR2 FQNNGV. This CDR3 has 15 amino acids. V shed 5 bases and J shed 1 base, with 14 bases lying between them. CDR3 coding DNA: TGTGCCAGCAGCACAGGGCTGGGCCGCCAAGAGACCCAGTACTTC. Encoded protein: CASSTGLGRQETQYF.

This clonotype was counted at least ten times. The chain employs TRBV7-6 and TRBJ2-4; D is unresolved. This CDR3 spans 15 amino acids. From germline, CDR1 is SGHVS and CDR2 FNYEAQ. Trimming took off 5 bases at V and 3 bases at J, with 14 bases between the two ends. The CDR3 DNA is TGTGCCAGCAGCCCCATCTTTGGGGACAAAAACATTCAGTACTTC. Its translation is CASSPIFGDKNIQYF.

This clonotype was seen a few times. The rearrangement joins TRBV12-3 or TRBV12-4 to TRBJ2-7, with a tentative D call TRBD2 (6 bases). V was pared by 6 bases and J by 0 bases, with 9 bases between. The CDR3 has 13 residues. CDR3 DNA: TGTGCCAGCAGGCGGGGCTACTCCTACGAGCAGTACTTC. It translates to CASRRGYSYEQYF.

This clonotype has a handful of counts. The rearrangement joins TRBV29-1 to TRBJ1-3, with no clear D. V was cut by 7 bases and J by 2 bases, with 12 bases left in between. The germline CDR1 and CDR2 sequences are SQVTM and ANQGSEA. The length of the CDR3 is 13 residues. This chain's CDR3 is CSAYLRAGNTIYF. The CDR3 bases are TGCAGCGCTTACCTGAGGGCTGGAAACACCATATATTTT.

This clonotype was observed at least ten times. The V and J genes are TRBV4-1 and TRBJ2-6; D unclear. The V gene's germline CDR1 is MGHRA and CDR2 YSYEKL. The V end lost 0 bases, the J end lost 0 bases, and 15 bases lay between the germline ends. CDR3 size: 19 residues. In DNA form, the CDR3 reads TGCGCCAGCAGCCAAGATGTTGCAAGTACTTACTCTGGGGCCAACGTCCTGACTTTC. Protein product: CASSQDVASTYSGANVLTF.

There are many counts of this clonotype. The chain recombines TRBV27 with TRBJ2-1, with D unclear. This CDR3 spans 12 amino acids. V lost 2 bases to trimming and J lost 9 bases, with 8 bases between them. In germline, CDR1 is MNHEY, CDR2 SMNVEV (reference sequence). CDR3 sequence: CASSLRSGEQFF. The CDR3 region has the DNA TGTGCCAGCAGTTTACGCTCGGGTGAGCAGTTCTTC.

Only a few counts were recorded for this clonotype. CDR3 sequence (DNA): TGTGCCAGCAGCGTAGCGGGGGGGCCATCCTACAATGAGCAGTTCTTC. This sequence encodes CASSVAGGPSYNEQFF. The V and J genes are TRBV3-1 and TRBJ2-1; 11 bases line up with TRBD2. The CDR3 is made up of 16 amino acids. Germline V CDR1 and CDR2: LGHDT, YNNKEL (reference sequence). After removal of 5 bases from V and 1 base from J, the junction contained 4 bases not matched to a gene.

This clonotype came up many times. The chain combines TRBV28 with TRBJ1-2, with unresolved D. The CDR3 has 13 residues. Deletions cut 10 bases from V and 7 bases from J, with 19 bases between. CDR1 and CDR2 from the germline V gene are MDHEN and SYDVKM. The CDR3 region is CATALKGMSGYTF. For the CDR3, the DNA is TGTGCCACCGCCCTTAAAGGGATGAGTGGCTACACCTTC.

Here the CDR3 DNA reads TGTGCCAGCGTCAGAAGCGTCACATCCTACGAGCAGTACTTC. This translates into CASVRSVTSYEQYF. The chain recombines TRBV28 with TRBJ2-7; no firm D call. Germline V gives CDR1 MDHEN, CDR2 SYDVKM. The CDR3 runs to 14 residues. Between the trimmed V and J ends, which lost 8 bases and 1 base, there was a span of 15 bases.

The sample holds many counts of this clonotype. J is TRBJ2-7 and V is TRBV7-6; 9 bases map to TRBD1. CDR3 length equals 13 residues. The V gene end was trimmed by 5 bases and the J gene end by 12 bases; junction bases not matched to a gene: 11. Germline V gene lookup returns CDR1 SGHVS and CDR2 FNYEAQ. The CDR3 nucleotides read TGTGCCAGCAGCCCGTCCCGGGACAGGGACGCGTACTTC. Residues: CASSPSRDRDAYF.

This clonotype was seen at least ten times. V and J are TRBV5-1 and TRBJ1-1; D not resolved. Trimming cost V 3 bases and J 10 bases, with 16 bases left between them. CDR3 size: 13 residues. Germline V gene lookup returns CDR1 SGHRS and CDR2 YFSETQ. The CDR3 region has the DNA TGCGCCAGCAGCTCAGAGGGCGCATATCGAGCTTTCTTT. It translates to CASSSEGAYRAFF.

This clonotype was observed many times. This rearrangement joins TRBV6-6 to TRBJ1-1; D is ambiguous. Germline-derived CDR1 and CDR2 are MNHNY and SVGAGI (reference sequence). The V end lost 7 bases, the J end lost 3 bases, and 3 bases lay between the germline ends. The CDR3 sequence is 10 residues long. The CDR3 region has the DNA TGTGCCAGCACGGACACTGAAGCTTTCTTT. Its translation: CASTDTEAFF.

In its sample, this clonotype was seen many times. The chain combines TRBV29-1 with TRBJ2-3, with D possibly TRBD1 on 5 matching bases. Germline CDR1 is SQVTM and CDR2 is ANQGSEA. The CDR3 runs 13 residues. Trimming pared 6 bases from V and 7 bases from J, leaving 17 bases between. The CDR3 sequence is CSVSQGPRYTQYF. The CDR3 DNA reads TGCAGCGTCTCCCAGGGTCCGCGGTATACGCAGTATTTT.

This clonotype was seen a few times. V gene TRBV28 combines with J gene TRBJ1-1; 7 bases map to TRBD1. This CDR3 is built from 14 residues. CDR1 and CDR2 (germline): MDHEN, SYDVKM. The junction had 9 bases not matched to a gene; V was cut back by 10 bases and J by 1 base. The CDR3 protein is CATTGRRENTEAFF. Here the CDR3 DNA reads TGTGCCACGACAGGGAGGAGGGAGAACACTGAAGCTTTCTTT.